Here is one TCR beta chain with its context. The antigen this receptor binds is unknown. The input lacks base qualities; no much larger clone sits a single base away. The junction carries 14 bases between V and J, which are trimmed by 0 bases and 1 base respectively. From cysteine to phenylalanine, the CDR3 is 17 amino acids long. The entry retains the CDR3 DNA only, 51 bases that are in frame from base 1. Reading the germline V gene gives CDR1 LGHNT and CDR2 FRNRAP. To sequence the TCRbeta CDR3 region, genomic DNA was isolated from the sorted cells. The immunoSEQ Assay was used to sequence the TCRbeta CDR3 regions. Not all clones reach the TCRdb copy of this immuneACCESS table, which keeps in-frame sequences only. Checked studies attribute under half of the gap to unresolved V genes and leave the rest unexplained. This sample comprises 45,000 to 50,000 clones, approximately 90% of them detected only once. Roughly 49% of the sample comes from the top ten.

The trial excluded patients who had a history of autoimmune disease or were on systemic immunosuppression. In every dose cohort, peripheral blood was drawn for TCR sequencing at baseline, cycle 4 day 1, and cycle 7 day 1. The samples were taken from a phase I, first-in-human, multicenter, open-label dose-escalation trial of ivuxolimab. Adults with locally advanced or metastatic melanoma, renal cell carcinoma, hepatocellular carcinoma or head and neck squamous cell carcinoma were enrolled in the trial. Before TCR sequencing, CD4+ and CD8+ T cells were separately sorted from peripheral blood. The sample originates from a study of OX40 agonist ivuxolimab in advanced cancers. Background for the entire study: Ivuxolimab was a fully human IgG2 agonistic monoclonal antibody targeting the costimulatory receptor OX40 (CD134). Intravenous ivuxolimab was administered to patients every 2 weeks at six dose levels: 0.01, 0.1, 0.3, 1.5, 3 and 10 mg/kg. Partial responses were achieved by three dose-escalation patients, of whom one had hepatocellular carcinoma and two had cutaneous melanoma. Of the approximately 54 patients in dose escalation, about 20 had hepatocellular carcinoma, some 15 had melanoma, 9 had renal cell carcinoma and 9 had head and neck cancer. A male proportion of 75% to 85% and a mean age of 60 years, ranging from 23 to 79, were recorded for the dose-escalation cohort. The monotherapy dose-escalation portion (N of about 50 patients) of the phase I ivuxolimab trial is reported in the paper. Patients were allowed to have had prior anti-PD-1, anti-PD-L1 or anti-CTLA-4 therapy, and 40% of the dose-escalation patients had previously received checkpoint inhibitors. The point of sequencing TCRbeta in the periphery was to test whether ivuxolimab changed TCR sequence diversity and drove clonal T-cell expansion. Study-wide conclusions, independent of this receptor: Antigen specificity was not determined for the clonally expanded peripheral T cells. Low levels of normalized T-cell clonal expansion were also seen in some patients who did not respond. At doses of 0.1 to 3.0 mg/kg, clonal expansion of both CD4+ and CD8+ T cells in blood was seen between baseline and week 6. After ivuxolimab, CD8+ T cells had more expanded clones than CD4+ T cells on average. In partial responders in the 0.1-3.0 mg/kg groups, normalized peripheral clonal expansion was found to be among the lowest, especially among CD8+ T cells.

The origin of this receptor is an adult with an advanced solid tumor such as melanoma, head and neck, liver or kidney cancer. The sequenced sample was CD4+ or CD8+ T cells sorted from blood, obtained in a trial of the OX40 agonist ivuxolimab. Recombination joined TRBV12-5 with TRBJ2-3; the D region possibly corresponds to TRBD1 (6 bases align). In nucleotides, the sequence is TGTGCTAGTGGTTTGGTATTGGGGGCGCCCGGCACAGATACGCAGTATTTT. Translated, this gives CASGLVLGAPGTDTQYF.